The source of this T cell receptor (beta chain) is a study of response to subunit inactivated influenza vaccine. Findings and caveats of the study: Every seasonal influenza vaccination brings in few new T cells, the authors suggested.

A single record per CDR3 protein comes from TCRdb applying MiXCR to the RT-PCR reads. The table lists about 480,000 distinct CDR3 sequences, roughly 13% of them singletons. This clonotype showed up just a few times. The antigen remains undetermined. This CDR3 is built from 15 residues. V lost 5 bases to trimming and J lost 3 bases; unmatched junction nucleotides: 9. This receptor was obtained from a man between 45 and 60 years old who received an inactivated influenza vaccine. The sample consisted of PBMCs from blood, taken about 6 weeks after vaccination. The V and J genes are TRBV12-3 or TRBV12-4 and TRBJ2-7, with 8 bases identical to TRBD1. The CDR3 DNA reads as TGTGCCAGCAGTCCGGGGGACAGGACTATCTACGAGCAGTACTTC. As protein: CASSPGDRTIYEQYF.